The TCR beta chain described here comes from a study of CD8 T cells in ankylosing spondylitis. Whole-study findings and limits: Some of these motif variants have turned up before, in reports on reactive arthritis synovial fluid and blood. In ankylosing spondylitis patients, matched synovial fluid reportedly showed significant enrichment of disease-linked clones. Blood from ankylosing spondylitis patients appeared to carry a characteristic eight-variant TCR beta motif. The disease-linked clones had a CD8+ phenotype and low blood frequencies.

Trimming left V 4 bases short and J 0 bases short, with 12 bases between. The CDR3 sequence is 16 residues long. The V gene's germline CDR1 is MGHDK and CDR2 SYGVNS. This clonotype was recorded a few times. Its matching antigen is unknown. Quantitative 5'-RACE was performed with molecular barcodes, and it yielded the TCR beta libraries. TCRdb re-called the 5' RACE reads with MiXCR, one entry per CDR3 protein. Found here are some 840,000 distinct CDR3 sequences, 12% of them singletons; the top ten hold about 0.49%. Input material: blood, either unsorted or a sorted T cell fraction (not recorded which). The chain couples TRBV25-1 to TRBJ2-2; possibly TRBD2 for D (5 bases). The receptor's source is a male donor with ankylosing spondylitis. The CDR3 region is CASSGAEGPNTGELFF. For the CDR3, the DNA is TGTGCCAGCAGTGGCGCAGAGGGCCCGAACACCGGGGAGCTGTTTTTT.